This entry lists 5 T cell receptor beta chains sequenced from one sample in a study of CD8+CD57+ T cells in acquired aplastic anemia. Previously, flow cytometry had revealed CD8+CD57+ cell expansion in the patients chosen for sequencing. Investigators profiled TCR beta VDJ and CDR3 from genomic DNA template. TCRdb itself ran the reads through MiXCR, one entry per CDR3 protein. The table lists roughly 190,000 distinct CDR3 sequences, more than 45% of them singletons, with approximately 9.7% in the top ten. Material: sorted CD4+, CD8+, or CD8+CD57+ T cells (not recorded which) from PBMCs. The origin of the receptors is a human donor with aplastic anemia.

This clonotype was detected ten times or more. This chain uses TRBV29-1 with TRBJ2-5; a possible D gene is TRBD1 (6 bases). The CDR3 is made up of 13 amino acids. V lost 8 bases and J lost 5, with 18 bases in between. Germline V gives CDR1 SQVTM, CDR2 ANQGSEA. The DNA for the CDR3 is TGCAGCACAGGACAGCAATTGGGGGAGACCCAGTACTTC. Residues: CSTGQQLGETQYF.

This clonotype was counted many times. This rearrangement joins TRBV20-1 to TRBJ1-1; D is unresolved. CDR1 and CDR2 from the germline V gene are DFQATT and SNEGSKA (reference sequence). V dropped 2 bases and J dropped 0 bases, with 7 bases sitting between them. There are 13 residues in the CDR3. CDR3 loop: CSARPLMNTEAFF. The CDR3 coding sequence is TGCAGTGCTAGACCCCTGATGAACACTGAAGCTTTCTTT.

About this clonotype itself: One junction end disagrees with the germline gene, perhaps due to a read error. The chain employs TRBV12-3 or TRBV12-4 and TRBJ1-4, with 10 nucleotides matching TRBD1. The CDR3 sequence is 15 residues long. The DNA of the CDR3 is TGCGCCAGCAGTAACCCGGGACAGGGGAATGAAAAACTGTTTTTT. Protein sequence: CASSNPGQGNEKLFF.

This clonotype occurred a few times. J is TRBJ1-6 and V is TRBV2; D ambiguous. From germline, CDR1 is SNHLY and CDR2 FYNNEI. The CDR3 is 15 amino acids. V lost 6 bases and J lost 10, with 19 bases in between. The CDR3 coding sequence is TGTGCCAGCAGCGCGAGTGGGGTTGGTGGGTCACCCCTCCACTTT. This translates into CASSASGVGGSPLHF.

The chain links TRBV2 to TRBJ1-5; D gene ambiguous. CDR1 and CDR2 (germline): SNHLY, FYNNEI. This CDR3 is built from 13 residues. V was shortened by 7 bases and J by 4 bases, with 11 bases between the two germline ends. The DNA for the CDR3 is TGTGCCAGCAAGCAAATGGTAAATCAGCCCCAGCATTTT. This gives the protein CASKQMVNQPQHF. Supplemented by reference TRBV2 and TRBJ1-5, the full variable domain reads EPEVTQTPSHQVTQMGQEVILRCVPISNHLYFYWYRQILGQKVEFLVSFYNNEISEKSEIFDDQFSVERPDGSNFTLKIRSTKLEDSAMYFCASKQMVNQPQHFGDGTRLSIL.